Sequencing of this T cell receptor beta chain was carried out in a study of cytomegalovirus exposure and HLA in healthy donors. The study ran its PCR with 60 Vbeta and 13 Jbeta primers. Clones were read by immunoSEQ multiplex PCR, and TCRdb kept only the in-frame ones, dropping some. The profile shows around 110,000 clones, more than 65% of them singletons. On this clone: Its antigen is unidentified.

Those who donated were healthy bone marrow donors. Study-wide results and caveats: Among the sequence variants, a highly shared cluster was likely an artifact of sequencing.

The CDR3 runs to 16 residues. Losses at the gene ends were 1 base for V and 6 bases for J; bases not matched to a gene: 11. The germline V gene has CDR1 SGHVS and CDR2 FQNEAQ. The sequenced sample consisted of PBMCs. This chain uses TRBV7-8 with TRBJ1-2, with 7 bases lining up with TRBD1. The sequence was obtained from a woman aged 25 to 39 in good health and CMV-seronegative. The CDR3 coding sequence is TGTGCCAGCAGCTTAGGGACAGGTTCCCTAGTGGATGGCTACACCTTC. Translating it yields CASSLGTGSLVDGYTF.